The T cell receptor beta chain under discussion was sequenced for a study of blood T cell repertoires in COVID-19. The data were produced by immunoSEQ multiplex PCR, yet TCRdb's version contains in-frame clones alone and is incomplete. The sample holds about 240,000 clones, 80% to 85% seen once. The J segment lost 6 bases and the V segment lost 6 bases, leaving 11 bases of the junction unmatched. The germline gives CDR1 LNHDA, CDR2 SQIVND (reference sequence). The CDR3 length is 15 residues. Material: peripheral blood. The TCR originated in a woman aged 55-69 years with active or convalescent COVID-19. The rearrangement uses TRBV19 and TRBJ1-3; 7 bases align to TRBD1. The CDR3 DNA is TGTGCCAGTAGCATCGACAGGGCAGTGGAAAACACCATATATTTT. Translating it yields CASSIDRAVENTIYF.